A single sample is the source of the 31 T cell receptor beta chains below, sequenced in a study of CD8+ T cells in alopecia areata. As the sequencing template, cDNA was produced by extracting RNA and reverse transcribing it. The protocol was immunoSEQ multiplex PCR, while the TCRdb copy is restricted to in-frame clones and leaves out a portion. The data show around 100,000 clones, with none appearing a single time. The sequenced sample was lesional skin. The receptors stem from a C3H/HeJ mouse with alopecia areata. The strain bears MHC haplotype H2-k.

This clone appeared many times. The gene names here belong to mouse. The CDR3 is cut off 4 residues early in the read; its end comes from the germline J gene. V usage is TRBV13-2 and J usage is TRBJ2-7; 10 positions match TRBD1. The CDR3 runs to 14 residues. The germline CDR1 and CDR2 sequences are NNHNN and SYGAGS (reference sequence). The CDR3: CASGDAGQGYEQYF. The sequenced part of the CDR3 DNA is TGTGCCAGCGGTGATGCGGGACAGGGGTAT.

This clone was seen a handful of times. The genes and germline here are from mouse. From the germline J gene comes the end of the CDR3, since the read stops 4 residues before it. The V call is TRBV19, the J call TRBJ1-2; 9 positions match TRBD1. The J segment lost 3 bases and the V segment lost 5 bases, leaving 2 bases of the junction unmatched. CDR3 size: 13 residues. CDR1 FNHDT and CDR2 SITEND come from the germline V gene (reference sequence). The covered CDR3 bases are TGTGCCAGCAGGGACAGGGGAGACTCC. It yields the protein CASRDRGDS. The CDR3 reads in full as CASRDRGDSDYTF.

On this clone: Gene names denote mouse genes. The CDR3 end falls 4 residues outside the read, so it is completed with the germline J gene. The chain couples TRBV5 to TRBJ2-1, with D perhaps TRBD1 (6 bases). Germline V CDR1 and CDR2: LGHNA, YNLKQL (reference sequence). V lost 0 bases and J 2 bases, leaving 8 bases between the germline ends. This CDR3 has 15 residues. Partial CDR3 DNA: TGTGCCAGCAGCCAAGAGGCAGGGGACTATGCT. This codes for CASSQEAGDYA. The whole CDR3 protein is CASSQEAGDYAEQFF.

This clone was counted a few times. Genes and germline come from the mouse. The read gets to within 4 residues of the CDR3 end, and the germline J gene fills in the rest. The genes are TRBV13-3 and TRBJ2-7; tentatively, D is TRBD1 (6 bases). Per germline, CDR1 NNHDY and CDR2 SYVADS. Trimming pared 3 bases from V and 1 base from J, leaving 8 bases between. CDR3 length: 13 residues. Partial CDR3 DNA: TGTGCCAGCAGTGTGGACAGATCCTAT. Translation gives CASSVDRSY. The full-length CDR3 reads as CASSVDRSYEQYF.

This clone was detected a few times. Gene and germline names: mouse. CDR3: CASRPGTGSQNTLYF. The part of the CDR3 DNA that was read is TGTGCCAGCAGGCCCGGGACAGGTAGTCAAAAC. The gene calls are TRBV13-3 and TRBJ2-4; 8 positions match TRBD1. The read ends 4 residues before the CDR3 terminus; that terminus is restored from the germline J gene. With V trimmed by 5 bases and J by 0 bases, 5 bases remained unmatched. The CDR3 extends over 15 amino acids. The germline CDR1 and CDR2 sequences are NNHDY and SYVADS.

At least ten counts were recorded for this clone. Genes here carry mouse names. The CDR3 extends 4 residues past the end of the read, so its final part is completed from the germline J gene. The chain employs TRBV13-3 and TRBJ2-7; TRBD2 agrees at 11 bases. CDR1 and CDR2 (germline): NNHDY, SYVADS. This CDR3 spans 14 amino acids. The sequenced CDR3 bases are TGTGCCAGCAGTTGGACTGGGGGGATTGAT. Its translation: CASSWTGGID. The whole CDR3 protein reads CASSWTGGIDEQYF.

Notes on this clone: Genes and germline come from the mouse. The read falls 4 residues short of the CDR3 end, and the missing part is taken from the germline J gene. The chain carries TRBV13-3 and TRBJ2-5, with 8 positions matching TRBD1. This CDR3 is 16 amino acids long. Germline CDR1 and CDR2: NNHDY and SYVADS. CDR3 DNA (partial): TGTGCCAGCAGTGATGCATCGGCGACAGGGGAAGAC. Amino acids: CASSDASATGED. The full-length CDR3 reads as CASSDASATGEDTQYF. Full variable domain (rest looked up from reference TRBV13-3 and TRBJ2-5): EAAVTQSPRSKVAVTGGKVTLSCHQTNNHDYMYWYRQDTGHGLRLIHYSYVADSTEKGDIPDGYKASRPSQENFSLILELASLSQTAVYFCASSDASATGEDTQYFGPGTRLLVL.

This clone has just a few counts. The listed genes are named as in mouse. The CDR3 is cut off 4 residues early in the read; its end comes from the germline J gene. This rearrangement joins TRBV17 to TRBJ2-2; D perhaps matches TRBD2 (5 bases). Trimming stripped 0 bases from V and 3 bases from J, with 11 bases between. Germline V CDR1 and CDR2: MNHDT, YYDKIL. The CDR3 covers 16 residues. The sequenced part of the CDR3 DNA is TGTGCTAGCAGTAGAGATGTGGGGATGGACACCGGG. It specifies CASSRDVGMDTG. The complete CDR3 protein is CASSRDVGMDTGQLYF.

Notes on this clone: Mouse gene names and germline throughout. The sequenced CDR3 bases are TGTGCCAGCAGTGTGGACAGGGGGAGCGAC. Protein product: CASSVDRGSD. The complete CDR3 reads CASSVDRGSDTQYF. The V gene is TRBV13-3, the J gene TRBJ2-5, with 10 bases aligning to TRBD1. The read ends 4 residues shy of where the CDR3 ends; the end is completed using the germline J gene. Germline CDR1 is NNHDY and CDR2 is SYVADS. The CDR3 is 14 residues long.

This clone was observed many times. The gene symbols are mouse symbols. The CDR3 extends 4 residues past the end of the read, so its final part is completed from the germline J gene. The V call is TRBV19, the J call TRBJ2-1, with 10 bases lining up with TRBD2. The CDR3 runs 14 residues. J was trimmed by 6 bases and V by 4 bases; bases with no gene match: 4. Looked up from germline, CDR1 is FNHDT and CDR2 is SITEND (reference sequence). Partial CDR3 DNA: TGTGCCAGCAGTTTCCGGGACTGGGGTGCT. It is translated as CASSFRDWGA. The full-length CDR3 reads as CASSFRDWGAEQFF.

This clone was recorded a few times. These gene names are mouse names. The read stops 4 residues short of the end of the CDR3; the missing end is completed from the germline J gene. The chain carries TRBV13-3 and TRBJ1-1; D perhaps matches TRBD1 (5 bases). The germline gives CDR1 NNHDY, CDR2 SYVADS. This CDR3 has 13 residues. CDR3 amino acids: CASSDASGSEVFF. Incomplete CDR3 DNA: TGTGCCAGCAGTGATGCATCAGGGTCA.

This clone was counted only a few times. Genes here carry mouse names. The read ends 4 residues before the CDR3 terminus; that terminus is restored from the germline J gene. The chain is built from TRBV13-3 and TRBJ2-1; possibly TRBD2 for D (6 bases). The CDR3 runs 15 residues. The V and J ends lost 4 bases and 0 bases respectively, with 11 bases between them. Germline V gene data show CDR1 as NNHDY and CDR2 as SYVADS. The sequenced CDR3 bases are TGTGCCAGCAGTCCCTGGGGATATAACTATGCT. As protein: CASSPWGYNYA. The complete CDR3 reads CASSPWGYNYAEQFF.

This clone has a handful of counts. Gene and germline names: mouse. The missing CDR3 end, 4 residues past where the read stops, is filled in from the germline J gene. The gene calls are TRBV12-1 and TRBJ2-5; 10 positions match TRBD2. V was clipped by 0 bases and J by 2 bases; unmatched bases: 1. Germline values: CDR1 SGHSN, CDR2 HYEKVE. The CDR3 has 15 amino acids. CDR3 DNA, as far as it was read: TGTGCCAGCTCTCTCGGGACTGGGGTCCAAGAC. Its protein product is CASSLGTGVQD. The full CDR3 protein reads CASSLGTGVQDTQYF.

This clone has a count of ten or more. Gene names refer to mouse genes. The read falls 4 residues short of the CDR3 end, and the missing part is taken from the germline J gene. V gene TRBV13-1 combines with J gene TRBJ1-1; D not resolved. Germline values: CDR1 NSHNY, CDR2 SYGAGN. Between the trimmed V and J ends, which lost 4 bases and 0 bases, there was a span of 4 bases. The CDR3 loop spans 12 amino acids. The sequenced CDR3 bases are TGTGCCAGCAGTCCATCAAACACA. It is translated as CASSPSNT. The whole CDR3 sequence is CASSPSNTEVFF.

This clone was counted only a few times. Genes and germline are mouse. The CDR3 extends 4 residues past the end of the read, so its final part is completed from the germline J gene. The rearrangement joins TRBV19 to TRBJ1-1; possible D gene TRBD1, 5 bases. The CDR3 loop spans 12 amino acids. Germline loops: CDR1 FNHDT, CDR2 SITEND (reference sequence). Partial CDR3 DNA: TGTGCCAGCACCTTCGGACAAACA. It encodes CASTFGQT. The entire CDR3 reads CASTFGQTEVFF. Looking up the rest from reference TRBV19 and TRBJ1-1 gives the full variable domain: GGIITQTPKFLIGQEGQKLTLKCQQNFNHDTMYWYRQDSGKGLRLIYYSITENDLQKGDLSEGYDASREKKSSFSLTVTSAQKNEMAVFLCASTFGQTEVFFGKGTRLTVV.

Only a few counts were recorded for this clone. Gene names denote mouse genes. From the germline J gene comes the end of the CDR3, since the read stops 4 residues before it. Other DNA sequences in the sample encode the same CDR3. The chain has TRBV1 and TRBJ1-4, with 9 bases identical to TRBD1. V shed 2 bases, J shed 6 bases, and the junction held 7 bases outside the gene matches. Germline lookup yields CDR1 NSQYPW and CDR2 LRSPGD (reference sequence). The CDR3 extends over 16 amino acids. CDR3 amino acids: CTCSAPPGQGDERLFF. CDR3 DNA, as far as it was read: TGCACCTGCAGTGCACCTCCGGGACAGGGTGACGAA. Supplemented by reference TRBV1 and TRBJ1-4, the full variable domain reads VTLLEQNPRWRLVPRGQAVNLRCILKNSQYPWMSWYQQDLQKQLQWLFTLRSPGDKEVKSLPGADYLATRVTDTELRLQVANMSQGRTLYCTCSAPPGQGDERLFFGHGTKLSVL.

With respect to this clone: Gene names follow the mouse nomenclature. Read sequence stops 4 residues before the CDR3 end, and the germline J gene provides the missing end. The chain joins TRBV1 to TRBJ2-1, with D uncertain. The V gene lost 0 bases and the J gene lost 0 bases, with 9 bases spanning the gap. This CDR3 has 16 amino acids. In germline, CDR1 is NSQYPW, CDR2 LRSPGD (reference sequence). The CDR3 is CTCSADPEFNYAEQFF. The DNA read from the CDR3 is TGCACCTGCAGTGCAGATCCAGAGTTTAACTATGCT.

This clone was detected only a few times. Any gene name here is a mouse gene name. The missing CDR3 end, 4 residues past where the read stops, is filled in from the germline J gene. The V gene is TRBV14, the J gene TRBJ2-1; 8 bases map to TRBD1. The CDR3 has 15 amino acids. The germline gives CDR1 SGHDT, CDR2 FRDEAV. The V gene end was trimmed by 2 bases and the J gene end by 3 bases; junction bases not matched to a gene: 4. The covered CDR3 bases are TGTGCCAGCAGTTTTGGCAGGGGGCGCTATGCT. It codes for CASSFGRGRYA. The whole CDR3 sequence is CASSFGRGRYAEQFF.

This clone came up a few times. Gene names denote mouse genes. The sequenced CDR3 bases are TGTGCCAGCAGCTGGGCTGGGGGGGATAACTATGCT. It is translated as CASSWAGGDNYA. In full, the CDR3 is CASSWAGGDNYAEQFF. The genes are TRBV13-3 and TRBJ2-1, with TRBD2 matching over 9 bases. The read finishes 4 residues shy of the CDR3 end, and the germline J gene is used to complete it. The V segment lost 5 bases and the J segment 0 bases; nucleotides outside the gene matches: 6. CDR1 and CDR2 from the germline V gene are NNHDY and SYVADS. This CDR3 has 16 amino acids.

This clone has only a few counts. Gene and germline names: mouse. The read finishes 4 residues shy of the CDR3 end, and the germline J gene is used to complete it. The V and J genes are TRBV19 and TRBJ2-5; D call uncertain. This CDR3 comprises 13 residues. V lost 4 bases to trimming and J lost 3 bases, with 9 bases between them. Germline CDR1 and CDR2: FNHDT and SITEND (reference sequence). CDR3 sequence: CASSQTIQDTQYF. The DNA read from the CDR3 is TGTGCCAGCAGTCAGACAATACAAGAC.

This clone was picked up many times. The listed genes are named as in mouse. Coverage ceases 4 residues before the CDR3 finishes, and the germline J gene fills in the end. The chain carries TRBV1 and TRBJ2-3; 10 nucleotides align to TRBD2. The CDR3 sequence is 15 residues long. Germline V gene sequence: CDR1 NSQYPW, CDR2 LRSPGD (reference sequence). With V trimmed by 4 bases and J by 3 bases, 4 bases remained unmatched. Partial CDR3 DNA: TGCACCTGCAGTGTTGGACTGGGGGAGGCAGAA. It is translated as CTCSVGLGEAE. The full-length CDR3 reads as CTCSVGLGEAETLYF.

In regard to this clone: Germline and genes here are mouse. The CDR3 end is not reached by the read, which stops 4 residues before it; the germline J gene fills it in. The V call is TRBV1, the J call TRBJ2-4; 9 positions match TRBD2. Germline values: CDR1 NSQYPW, CDR2 LRSPGD (reference sequence). This CDR3 is built from 17 residues. V shed 3 bases and J 1 base; nucleotides not matched to a gene: 8. The sequenced CDR3 bases are TGCACCTGCAGTGCCACGACTGGGGGATCGGGTCAAAAC. Residues: CTCSATTGGSGQN. Given in full, the CDR3 is CTCSATTGGSGQNTLYF.

This clone showed up just a few times. The gene names given are mouse names. The read falls 4 residues short of the CDR3 end, and the missing part is taken from the germline J gene. V and J are TRBV19 and TRBJ2-5; the match to TRBD1 covers 9 bases. The CDR3 has 14 amino acids. From germline, CDR1 is FNHDT and CDR2 SITEND (reference sequence). The CDR3 is CASSTPGQGDTQYF. The covered CDR3 bases are TGTGCCAGCAGTACCCCGGGACAGGGAGAC. Combining the CDR3 with reference TRBV19 and TRBJ2-5 gives the whole variable domain GGIITQTPKFLIGQEGQKLTLKCQQNFNHDTMYWYRQDSGKGLRLIYYSITENDLQKGDLSEGYDASREKKSSFSLTVTSAQKNEMAVFLCASSTPGQGDTQYFGPGTRLLVL.

About this clone: Gene names follow the mouse nomenclature. The observed sequence ends 4 residues before the CDR3 terminus, with the missing tail filled in from the germline J gene. The V and J genes are TRBV1 and TRBJ2-5; 13 nucleotides match TRBD2. The length of the CDR3 is 16 residues. The J segment lost 3 bases and the V segment lost 1 base, leaving 1 base of the junction unmatched. Germline CDR1 is NSQYPW and CDR2 is LRSPGD (reference sequence). The CDR3 DNA, read in part, is TGCACCTGCAGTGCAGCGGGACTGGGGGGGCAAGAC. It encodes CTCSAAGLGGQD. The whole CDR3 sequence is CTCSAAGLGGQDTQYF.

Details on this clone: Gene names are the mouse ones. The read stops 4 residues short of the end of the CDR3; the missing end is completed from the germline J gene. The chain has TRBV5 and TRBJ2-5; the match to TRBD1 covers 7 bases. Germline V gives CDR1 LGHNA, CDR2 YNLKQL (reference sequence). The CDR3 runs to 14 residues. The CDR3: CASSQDDREDTQYF. CDR3 DNA (partial): TGTGCCAGCAGCCAAGATGACAGGGAAGAC.

This clone was observed a handful of times. The gene names here belong to mouse. The CDR3 is cut off 4 residues early in the read; its end comes from the germline J gene. The chain employs TRBV13-3 and TRBJ1-2, with 9 positions matching TRBD1. Germline CDR1 and CDR2: NNHDY and SYVADS. The CDR3 runs to 14 residues. J lost 4 bases, V lost 4 bases, and 5 bases had no gene match. Incomplete CDR3 DNA: TGTGCCAGCAGTACGGGACAGGGAGTCTCC. Translated: CASSTGQGVS. Given in full, the CDR3 is CASSTGQGVSDYTF.

As to this clone: The gene names given are mouse names. The read ends 4 residues before the CDR3 terminus; that terminus is restored from the germline J gene. The chain couples TRBV13-1 to TRBJ1-1; D may be TRBD1 (5 bases). Germline V lookup: CDR1 NSHNY, CDR2 SYGAGN. This CDR3 spans 13 amino acids. The sequenced part of the CDR3 DNA is TGTGCCAGCAGCGATACTGGGGGGGGA. Translation gives CASSDTGGG. The CDR3 as a whole reads CASSDTGGGEVFF.

This clone was counted only a few times. Gene and germline names: mouse. From the germline J gene comes the end of the CDR3, since the read stops 4 residues before it. The V and J genes are TRBV19 and TRBJ1-1, with 7 bases matching TRBD1. V gave up 1 base and J gave up 0 bases; unmatched junction bases: 3. Germline V gene sequence: CDR1 FNHDT, CDR2 SITEND (reference sequence). The CDR3 runs to 15 residues. The CDR3 spells CASSILDRSNTEVFF. The sequenced CDR3 bases are TGTGCCAGCAGTATACTGGACAGGTCAAACACA.

This clone showed up just a few times. Germline and genes here are mouse. Sequencing ends 4 residues short of the CDR3 end; the germline J gene provides the rest. J is TRBJ2-1 and V is TRBV19; D is unclear. Per the germline V gene, CDR1 is FNHDT and CDR2 is SITEND (reference sequence). The length of the CDR3 is 11 residues. V shed 7 bases and J shed 5 bases, with 7 bases lying between them. The CDR3 region is CASADNAEQFF. The part of the CDR3 DNA that was read is TGTGCCAGCGCCGACAATGCT.

This clone occurred many times. The genes and germline here are from mouse. The sequence runs out 4 residues before the end of the CDR3; the remainder is reconstructed from the germline J gene. The rearrangement joins TRBV13-3 to TRBJ2-3; D is perhaps TRBD2 (5 bases). V lost 0 bases and J 0 bases, leaving 14 bases between the germline ends. Per germline, CDR1 NNHDY and CDR2 SYVADS. The CDR3 runs to 17 residues. CDR3 region: CASSDGDGVSSAETLYF. Incomplete CDR3 DNA: TGTGCCAGCAGTGATGGAGATGGGGTATCTAGTGCAGAA.

This clone was seen at least ten times. The genes are named according to mouse. The read falls 4 residues short of the CDR3 end, and the missing part is taken from the germline J gene. V gene TRBV13-3 combines with J gene TRBJ2-3; TRBD2 matches 11 bases. Looked up from germline, CDR1 is NNHDY and CDR2 is SYVADS. J was trimmed by 0 bases and V by 2 bases; bases with no gene match: 2. The CDR3 sequence is 16 residues long. CDR3 sequence reads: CASSERDWGSAETLYF. The DNA read from the CDR3 is TGTGCCAGCAGTGAGAGGGACTGGGGGAGTGCAGAA.